One sample yielded the 8 T cell receptor beta chains listed below, sequenced in a study of OX40 agonist ivuxolimab in advanced cancers. Only in-frame clones appear in the TCRdb table, and some are missing; sequencing was by immunoSEQ multiplex PCR. The table includes around 100,000 clones, approximately 89% detected once. The sample was CD4+ or CD8+ T cells sorted from blood, taken in a trial of the OX40 agonist ivuxolimab. All receptors derive from an adult with an advanced solid tumor such as melanoma, head and neck, liver or kidney cancer.

This clone was observed a few times. This chain uses TRBV7-2 with TRBJ1-1; D may be TRBD1 (5 bases). Germline CDR1 is SGHTA and CDR2 is FQGNSA. Trimming took 1 base from V and 4 from J, leaving 10 bases between them. The CDR3 consists of 14 residues. The CDR3 is CASSLGRVVTEAFF. The CDR3 nucleotides read TGTGCCAGCAGCTTAGGCAGGGTTGTCACTGAAGCTTTCTTT.

Only a few counts were recorded for this clone. The V and J genes are TRBV19 and TRBJ2-2; no definite D call. This CDR3 spans 13 amino acids. Trimming took off 4 bases at V and 1 base at J, with 4 bases between the two ends. CDR1 is LNHDA and CDR2 is SQIVND in the germline V gene (reference sequence). The DNA for the CDR3 is TGTGCCAGTAGTAAAAGGAACACCGGGGAGCTGTTTTTT. Its protein product is CASSKRNTGELFF.

J is TRBJ2-3 and V is TRBV9; 7 bases are a match to TRBD2. The trim removed 0 bases at V and 2 bases at J, leaving 3 bases unmatched. CDR1 is SGDLS and CDR2 is YYNGEE in the germline V gene. This CDR3 region has 15 residues. CDR3 protein: CASSVGGLDTDTQYF. CDR3 DNA: TGTGCCAGCAGCGTAGGAGGACTAGACACAGATACGCAGTATTTT.

J is TRBJ1-5 and V is TRBV7-9; D gene ambiguous. Germline CDR1 and CDR2: SEHNR and FQNEAQ (reference sequence). Trimming cost V 1 base and J 5 bases, with 3 bases left between them. The CDR3 consists of 12 residues. Here the CDR3 DNA reads TGTGCCAGCAGCTTAGACGATCAGCCCCAGCATTTT. Translation gives CASSLDDQPQHF.

In nucleotides, the CDR3 is TGTGCCAGCAGCTTAAGTAGGCGGGAGGGGGCCTACGAGCAGTACTTC. It encodes CASSLSRREGAYEQYF. The chain couples TRBV7-8 to TRBJ2-7; the match to TRBD2 covers 9 bases. The CDR3 runs 16 residues. Trimming took 2 bases from V and 2 from J; bases not matched to a gene: 7. Germline values: CDR1 SGHVS, CDR2 FQNEAQ.

The V call is TRBV25-1, the J call TRBJ2-1, with D unclear. With 5 bases removed from V and 10 bases from J, the gap between germline ends came to 9 bases. The CDR3 runs to 11 residues. Germline loops: CDR1 MGHDK, CDR2 SYGVNS. The CDR3 DNA sequence: TGTGCCAGCAGTAAAGGTCGAGAGCAGTTCTTC. It is translated as CASSKGREQFF.

This clone was seen a few times. The chain has TRBV28 and TRBJ2-7, with 8 bases that match TRBD1. Per germline, CDR1 MDHEN and CDR2 SYDVKM. V lost 6 bases to trimming and J lost 3 bases; unmatched junction nucleotides: 7. The CDR3 contains 14 residues. The CDR3 region has the DNA TGTGCCAGCAGGACCCCGGACAGGGTCTACGAGCAGTACTTC. It encodes CASRTPDRVYEQYF. The whole variable domain, filled in from reference TRBV28 and TRBJ2-7, reads DVKVTQSSRYLVKRTGEKVFLECVQDMDHENMFWYRQDPGLGLRLIYFSYDVKMKEKGDIPEGYSVSREKKERFSLILESASTNQTSMYLCASRTPDRVYEQYFGPGTRLTVT.

This chain connects TRBV7-8 to TRBJ2-7; TRBD2 aligns across 7 bases. The junction had 7 bases not matched to a gene; V was cut back by 5 bases and J by 0 bases. CDR1 and CDR2 from the germline V gene are SGHVS and FQNEAQ. The CDR3 is made up of 15 amino acids. CDR3 sequence (DNA): TGTGCCAGCAGCAGCCTAGCGGTGAGCTCCTACGAGCAGTACTTC. Translated, it gives CASSSLAVSSYEQYF.